This passage covers 16 T cell receptor beta chains from one sample sequenced in a study of cytomegalovirus exposure and HLA in healthy donors. Primers for the PCR totalled 60 Vbeta and 13 Jbeta. The data were produced by immunoSEQ multiplex PCR, yet TCRdb's version contains in-frame clones alone and is incomplete. The table records tens of thousands of clones, over 55% of them present only once. Sequenced material: PBMCs. These receptors all come from a man under 40 in good health and CMV-seropositive.

CDR3 sequence (DNA): TGTGCCAGCAGTGCCGTCGGGACTAGCGGGAGAGCCTACAATGAGCAGTTCTTC. Its protein product is CASSAVGTSGRAYNEQFF. The chain joins TRBV27 to TRBJ2-1; TRBD2 agrees at 14 bases. V lost 5 bases to trimming and J lost 2 bases; unmatched junction nucleotides: 8. This CDR3 is 18 amino acids long. Germline lookup yields CDR1 MNHEY and CDR2 SMNVEV (reference sequence).

V gene TRBV19 combines with J gene TRBJ1-1; 8 bases fit TRBD1. The V segment lost 5 bases and the J segment 1 base; nucleotides outside the gene matches: 15. The CDR3 sequence is 18 residues long. Per germline, CDR1 LNHDA and CDR2 SQIVND (reference sequence). CDR3 in DNA: TGTGCCAGTAGTCTGCACTCCCGACAGGGGCCTAAGAACACTGAAGCTTTCTTT. Translation gives CASSLHSRQGPKNTEAFF.

This chain joins TRBV12-5 and TRBJ1-1; 8 bases are shared with TRBD1. With 1 base clipped from V and 0 bases from J, the junction kept 4 bases outside the gene matches. The germline V gene has CDR1 LGHNT and CDR2 FRNRAP. CDR3 length: 16 amino acids. CDR3 region: CASGLDRTGMNTEAFF. Here the CDR3 DNA reads TGTGCTAGTGGTTTGGACCGGACAGGGATGAACACTGAAGCTTTCTTT. Together with reference TRBV12-5 and TRBJ1-1, the CDR3 gives the full variable domain: DARVTQTPRHKVTEMGQEVTMRCQPILGHNTVFWYRQTMMQGLELLAYFRNRAPLDDSGMPKDRFSAEMPDATLATLKIQPSEPRDSAVYFCASGLDRTGMNTEAFFGQGTRLTVV.

The J gene is TRBJ1-1, the V gene TRBV10-3; 8 positions match TRBD1. The length of the CDR3 is 15 residues. Unmatched junction bases numbered 3, after V lost 3 bases and J lost 0 bases. Germline V gives CDR1 ENHRY, CDR2 SYGVKD. CDR3 protein: CAISDSGQVNTEAFF. CDR3 sequence (DNA): TGTGCCATCAGTGACTCGGGACAGGTGAACACTGAAGCTTTCTTT.

The chain combines TRBV7-2 with TRBJ2-1; 9 nucleotides align to TRBD1. This CDR3 is 15 amino acids long. CDR1 and CDR2 from the germline V gene are SGHTA and FQGNSA. The trim removed 4 bases at V and 6 bases at J, leaving 7 bases unmatched. The CDR3 DNA sequence: TGTGCCAGCAGCTATACAGGGGGCGCCGCCAATGAGCAGTTCTTC. It yields the protein CASSYTGGAANEQFF.

CDR3 loop: CATSSLGFVEQYF. DNA of the CDR3: TGTGCCACAAGTTCCCTCGGTTTTGTCGAGCAGTACTTC. The J gene is TRBJ2-7, the V gene TRBV9; D not certain. The CDR3 spans 13 residues. Between the trimmed V and J ends, which lost 9 bases and 6 bases, there was a span of 19 bases. Germline V CDR1 and CDR2: SGDLS, YYNGEE.

V and J are TRBV28 and TRBJ1-4, with 7 nucleotides matching TRBD1. Germline assignment: CDR1 MDHEN and CDR2 SYDVKM. Unmatched junction bases numbered 5, after V lost 3 bases and J lost 7 bases. The CDR3 loop spans 14 amino acids. CDR3 loop: CASSFLGGVEKLFF. CDR3 DNA: TGTGCCAGCAGTTTTCTAGGGGGCGTTGAAAAACTGTTTTTT.

The chain carries TRBV30 and TRBJ2-5, with D possibly matching TRBD2 (6 bases). The end of the DNA is better explained by TRBJ2-7, so the J call may be wrong. The CDR3 totals 15 residues. Germline CDR1 is GTSNPN and CDR2 is SVGIG (reference sequence). In DNA, the CDR3 is TGTGCCTGGAGCTCTCCCGGGCGGGGTTACTACGAGCAGTACTTC. Its protein product is CAWSSPGRGYYEQYF.

V gene TRBV18 combines with J gene TRBJ1-1, with 8 bases fitting TRBD1. There are 15 residues in the CDR3. The germline V gene encodes CDR1 KGHSH and CDR2 LQKENI. V dropped 6 bases and J dropped 8; count of bases not matched to a gene: 14. The CDR3 protein is CASSSPGRQGREAFF. DNA for the CDR3: TGTGCCAGCTCCTCCCCCGGTCGACAGGGGAGGGAAGCTTTCTTT.

This chain uses TRBV5-4 with TRBJ2-2; 11 bases line up with TRBD1. J lost 3 bases, V lost 4 bases, and 5 bases had no gene match. CDR3 length: 16 residues. Germline assignment: CDR1 SGHNT and CDR2 YYREEE (reference sequence). The CDR3 loop is CASSPGTGGDTGELFF. In DNA, the CDR3 is TGTGCCAGCAGCCCTGGGACAGGGGGGGACACCGGGGAGCTGTTTTTT. Full variable domain (missing parts from reference TRBV5-4 and TRBJ2-2): ETGVTQSPTHLIKTRGQQVTLRCSSQSGHNTVSWYQQALGQGPQFIFQYYREEENGRGNFPPRFSGLQFPNYSSELNVNALELDDSALYLCASSPGTGGDTGELFFGEGSRLTVL.

This clone was detected a few times. J is TRBJ2-5 and V is TRBV6-1, with D maybe TRBD2 (6 bases). Trimming cost V 1 base and J 1 base, with 10 bases left between them. The germline V gene has CDR1 MNHNS and CDR2 SASEGT. This CDR3 is built from 15 residues. CDR3 in amino acids: CASSEGLGLQETQYF. As DNA, the CDR3 is TGTGCCAGCAGTGAAGGTTTGGGACTCCAAGAGACCCAGTACTTC.

The sample holds a few counts of this clone. V and J are TRBV29-1 and TRBJ1-4; a possible D gene is TRBD1 (6 bases). Germline V gene lookup returns CDR1 SQVTM and CDR2 ANQGSEA. V lost 3 bases to trimming and J lost 8 bases, with 16 bases between them. This CDR3 has 14 amino acids. The CDR3 sequence is CSVEITGFREKLFF. Here the CDR3 DNA reads TGCAGCGTTGAGATTACAGGGTTTAGGGAAAAACTGTTTTTT. The variable domain in full, completed from reference TRBV29-1 and TRBJ1-4, reads SAVISQKPSRDICQRGTSLTIQCQVDSQVTMMFWYRQQPGQSLTLIATANQGSEATYESGFVIDKFPISRPNLTFSTLTVSNMSPEDSSIYLCSVEITGFREKLFFGSGTQLSVL.

The chain joins TRBV11-2 to TRBJ2-1, with 16 bases lining up with TRBD2. Trimming at V came to 4 bases and at J to 8 bases, leaving 8 bases not matched to a gene. CDR3 length: 17 residues. Germline V CDR1 and CDR2: SGHAT, FQNNGV. The CDR3 nucleotides read TGTGCCAGCAGCTGGGGACTAGCGGGAGGGCTGGGCTATGAGCAGTTCTTC. Encoded protein: CASSWGLAGGLGYEQFF.

The V gene is TRBV7-2, the J gene TRBJ2-2, with 12 positions matching TRBD2. The V and J ends lost 2 bases and 5 bases, in that order; junction bases with no gene match: 3. The CDR3 runs to 16 residues. Germline values: CDR1 SGHTA, CDR2 FQGNSA. CDR3 coding DNA: TGTGCCAGCAGCTTAACCCTAGCGGGAGGGACCGGGGAGCTGTTTTTT. This sequence encodes CASSLTLAGGTGELFF. The whole variable domain, remainder taken from reference TRBV7-2 and TRBJ2-2, is GAGVSQSPSNKVTEKGKDVELRCDPISGHTALYWYRQSLGQGLEFLIYFQGNSAPDKSGLPSDRFSAERTGGSVSTLTIQRTQQEDSAVYLCASSLTLAGGTGELFFGEGSRLTVL.

This clone has just a few counts. The V call is TRBV7-2, the J call TRBJ2-7; TRBD1 matches 8 bases. The CDR3 runs to 13 residues. Per the germline V gene, CDR1 is SGHTA and CDR2 is FQGNSA. Trimming at V came to 5 bases and at J to 2 bases, leaving 2 bases not matched to a gene. The CDR3 is CASSRQGPYEQYF. In DNA, the CDR3 is TGTGCCAGCAGCCGACAGGGGCCCTACGAGCAGTACTTC.

This clone was seen once. V and J are TRBV5-1 and TRBJ2-3; 13 bases align to TRBD2. The CDR3 covers 16 residues. With V trimmed by 3 bases and J by 4 bases, 5 bases remained unmatched. From germline, CDR1 is SGHRS and CDR2 YFSETQ. CDR3 sequence: CASSSLAGGRPDTQYF. In DNA form, the CDR3 reads TGCGCCAGCAGCTCACTAGCGGGGGGGCGTCCAGATACGCAGTATTTT.